A single sample is the source of the 28 T cell receptor beta chains below, sequenced in a study of CD8+ T cells in alopecia areata. Following RNA extraction, reverse transcription yielded cDNA that acted as the sequencing template. Data came from immunoSEQ multiplex PCR; TCRdb stores just in-frame clones and leaves some out. The sample holds under 350,000 clones; 58% are singletons and the top ten take over 1.5%. The treatment was: oral pan-JAK inhibitor, 5-10 mg twice daily. The sequences come from CD4+ T cells sorted from blood, collected at week 24, from a patient treated with tofacitinib. All receptors derive from a human donor with alopecia areata.

V gene TRBV30 combines with J gene TRBJ2-3; D unresolved. Trimming cost V 0 bases and J 3 bases, with 7 bases left between them. This CDR3 region has 13 residues. CDR1 is GTSNPN, CDR2 SVGIG, per germline (reference sequence). CDR3 in amino acids: CAWSVLETDTQYF. CDR3 in DNA: TGTGCCTGGAGTGTCTTGGAGACAGATACGCAGTATTTT.

This clone was counted a few times. The V call is TRBV7-9, the J call TRBJ2-7; no definite D call. The CDR3 has 13 amino acids. Trimming removed 0 bases from V and 5 bases from J, with 8 bases in between. Germline V gene lookup returns CDR1 SEHNR and CDR2 FQNEAQ (reference sequence). The chain's CDR3 is CASSLATWDEQYF. The CDR3 DNA reads as TGTGCCAGCAGCTTAGCCACCTGGGACGAGCAGTACTTC.

This clone appeared a single time. The genes are TRBV13 and TRBJ2-5; a possible D gene is TRBD1 (5 bases). This CDR3 spans 14 amino acids. Germline V gene data show CDR1 as PRHDT and CDR2 as FYEKMQ (reference sequence). V was trimmed by 2 bases and J by 4 bases, leaving 11 bases between them. CDR3 bases: TGTGCCAGCAGCTTACAGGGCTCCGGAGAGACCCAGTACTTC. Protein: CASSLQGSGETQYF.

The V and J genes are TRBV27 and TRBJ1-1; 11 bases are a match to TRBD1. There are 16 residues in the CDR3. From germline, CDR1 is MNHEY and CDR2 SMNVEV (reference sequence). J gave up 6 bases and V 5 bases, and 11 bases lay outside the gene matches. Here the CDR3 reads CASSPGQGALIAEAFF. For the CDR3, the DNA is TGTGCCAGCAGTCCAGGACAGGGGGCGCTTATCGCTGAAGCTTTCTTT.

The chain joins TRBV5-1 to TRBJ1-1; 11 bases agree with TRBD1. This CDR3 region has 16 residues. Per germline, CDR1 SGHRS and CDR2 YFSETQ. V lost 4 bases to trimming and J lost 7 bases; unmatched junction nucleotides: 12. CDR3 DNA: TGCGCCAGCAGCCCTTCCACCGGGACAGGGGGTCTTGAAGCTTTCTTT. It specifies CASSPSTGTGGLEAFF.

This clone was counted between two and nine times. The rearrangement joins TRBV27 to TRBJ1-1; D is possibly TRBD1 (6 bases). There are 14 residues in the CDR3. The ends were cut back, 5 bases at V and 11 bases at J, with 21 bases in the middle. CDR1 and CDR2 from the germline V gene are MNHEY and SMNVEV (reference sequence). This chain's CDR3 is CASSPQQGSGAAFF. CDR3 DNA: TGTGCCAGCAGTCCCCAACAGGGCAGCGGGGCGGCTTTCTTT.

This sequence joins TRBV7-2 and TRBJ1-1; tentative D call: TRBD1 (5 bases). Trimming pared 5 bases from V and 11 bases from J, leaving 21 bases between. The germline V gene has CDR1 SGHTA and CDR2 FQGNSA. This CDR3 spans 14 amino acids. Here the CDR3 reads CASSPHRGDFWAFF. Here the CDR3 DNA reads TGTGCCAGCAGCCCACACCGTGGGGACTTTTGGGCTTTCTTT.

The sample holds a few counts of this clone. CDR3 amino acids: CASSQGGWGEQYF. DNA of the CDR3: TGCGCCAGCAGCCAGGGGGGGTGGGGCGAGCAGTACTTC. The genes are TRBV4-1 and TRBJ2-7; 7 bases are a match to TRBD2. V dropped 3 bases and J dropped 6; count of bases not matched to a gene: 5. This CDR3 region has 13 residues. In germline, CDR1 is MGHRA, CDR2 YSYEKL.

The chain is built from TRBV7-9 and TRBJ2-1, with unresolved D. The CDR3 is made up of 11 amino acids. Germline lookup yields CDR1 SEHNR and CDR2 FQNEAQ (reference sequence). The V gene lost 4 bases and the J gene lost 13 bases, with 11 bases spanning the gap. CDR3 protein: CASSSPRTQFF. Written as DNA, the CDR3 is TGTGCCAGCAGCTCCCCTCGCACCCAGTTCTTC.

In this sample, this clone turned up once. V is TRBV25-1 and J is TRBJ2-7; D may be TRBD2 (6 bases). CDR1 is MGHDK, CDR2 SYGVNS, per germline. V was cut by 3 bases and J by 3 bases, with 18 bases left in between. The CDR3 totals 16 residues. The CDR3 DNA sequence: TGTGCCAGCAGTGACGATAGCGGTTTCAGTTTCTACGAGCAGTACTTC. Translation: CASSDDSGFSFYEQYF.

The V call is TRBV29-1, the J call TRBJ2-3; 7 bases align to TRBD2. Trimming cost V 8 bases and J 6 bases; bases outside gene matches: 14. This CDR3 comprises 14 residues. CDR1 is SQVTM, CDR2 ANQGSEA, per germline. The CDR3 reads CSYSRGGNADTQYF. The CDR3 DNA reads as TGCAGCTACAGCCGGGGAGGGAATGCTGATACGCAGTATTTT.

The chain has TRBV25-1 and TRBJ2-5, with D possibly TRBD1 on 6 matching bases. Looked up from germline, CDR1 is MGHDK and CDR2 is SYGVNS. Trimming left V 3 bases short and J 5 bases short, with 13 bases between. The CDR3 consists of 14 residues. The CDR3 DNA is TGTGCCAGCAGTGACCAGGGGTTCTGGGAGACCCAGTACTTC. Translating gives CASSDQGFWETQYF.

This clone was observed a few times. This chain links TRBV2 with TRBJ1-4; D is perhaps TRBD1 (5 bases). The CDR3 spans 15 residues. CDR1 SNHLY and CDR2 FYNNEI come from the germline V gene. V lost 6 bases and J 5 bases, leaving 16 bases between the germline ends. In DNA form, the CDR3 reads TGTGCCAGCAGCCCCGGAGGGGACGGGAATGAAAAACTGTTTTTT. Protein sequence: CASSPGGDGNEKLFF. The variable domain in full, with the rest retrieved from reference TRBV2 and TRBJ1-4, is EPEVTQTPSHQVTQMGQEVILRCVPISNHLYFYWYRQILGQKVEFLVSFYNNEISEKSEIFDDQFSVERPDGSNFTLKIRSTKLEDSAMYFCASSPGGDGNEKLFFGSGTQLSVL.

The genes are TRBV25-1 and TRBJ2-7, with 10 bases lining up with TRBD1. V dropped 8 bases and J dropped 9; count of bases not matched to a gene: 10. Germline V lookup: CDR1 MGHDK, CDR2 SYGVNS. The CDR3 totals 13 residues. The CDR3 nucleotides read TGTGCCAGCCAAGACAGGGGGCCCCAAGCGCAGTACTTC. Translating gives CASQDRGPQAQYF.

The chain is built from TRBV30 and TRBJ2-3; weak D call: TRBD1 (6 bases). Germline CDR1 reads GTSNPN; CDR2 reads SVGIG (reference sequence). The CDR3 is 13 residues long. The V end was cut by 8 bases, the J end by 0 bases, with 12 bases between. The CDR3, as DNA: TGTGCCAGCGGACAGCTGAGCACAGATACGCAGTATTTT. It yields the protein CASGQLSTDTQYF.

There are a few counts of this clone. The gene calls are TRBV19 and TRBJ2-1; the match to TRBD2 covers 16 bases. Per the germline V gene, CDR1 is LNHDA and CDR2 is SQIVND (reference sequence). After removal of 7 bases from V and 4 bases from J, the junction contained 16 bases not matched to a gene. The CDR3 contains 20 residues. The CDR3 DNA reads TGTGCCAGTAAACCCTCCTGGCCGGGACTAGCGGGGGGGATTTACAATGAGCAGTTCTTC. It translates to CASKPSWPGLAGGIYNEQFF.

The V call is TRBV5-1, the J call TRBJ2-5, with D possibly matching TRBD2 (6 bases). There are 14 residues in the CDR3. Trimming left V 2 bases short and J 2 bases short, with 10 bases between. Per the germline V gene, CDR1 is SGHRS and CDR2 is YFSETQ. The CDR3 DNA follows: TGCGCCAGCAGCTTTGGGGCGGGACAAGAGACCCAGTACTTC. This translates into CASSFGAGQETQYF. Looking up the rest from reference TRBV5-1 and TRBJ2-5 gives the full variable domain: KAGVTQTPRYLIKTRGQQVTLSCSPISGHRSVSWYQQTPGQGLQFLFEYFSETQRNKGNFPGRFSGRQFSNSRSEMNVSTLELGDSALYLCASSFGAGQETQYFGPGTRLLVL.

This clone appeared once. This chain connects TRBV6-1 to TRBJ1-1; the D gene is possibly TRBD1 (6 bases). Germline V CDR1 and CDR2: MNHNS, SASEGT. CDR3 length equals 14 residues. V was shortened by 3 bases and J by 4 bases, with 12 bases between the two germline ends. In DNA, the CDR3 is TGTGCCAGCAGTGAGGTTGAGGGGGTCACTGAAGCTTTCTTT. It encodes CASSEVEGVTEAFF.

The chain couples TRBV28 to TRBJ2-3; a weak D match, TRBD2 (5 bases). Trimming took 4 bases from V and 0 from J, leaving 23 bases between them. CDR1 is MDHEN, CDR2 SYDVKM, per germline. The CDR3 is 19 amino acids. DNA for the CDR3: TGTGCCAGCAGTTCCAGCGGCCACTCACCGGCTTCTAGCACAGATACGCAGTATTTT. This translates into CASSSSGHSPASSTDTQYF. The variable domain in full, completed from reference TRBV28 and TRBJ2-3, reads DVKVTQSSRYLVKRTGEKVFLECVQDMDHENMFWYRQDPGLGLRLIYFSYDVKMKEKGDIPEGYSVSREKKERFSLILESASTNQTSMYLCASSSSGHSPASSTDTQYFGPGTRLTVL.

The CDR3 here is CASSNDRADNSPLHF. In DNA form, the CDR3 reads TGTGCCAGCAGCAACGACAGGGCAGATAATTCACCCCTCCACTTT. The J gene is TRBJ1-6, the V gene TRBV7-9; TRBD1 aligns across 7 bases. The CDR3 extends over 15 amino acids. The germline CDR1 and CDR2 sequences are SEHNR and FQNEAQ (reference sequence). With V trimmed by 5 bases and J by 5 bases, 6 bases remained unmatched.

The chain couples TRBV30 to TRBJ1-2; no clear D. V shed 5 bases and J shed 2 bases, with 18 bases lying between them. Per the germline V gene, CDR1 is GTSNPN and CDR2 is SVGIG (reference sequence). The CDR3 covers 15 residues. The DNA of the CDR3 is TGTGCCTGGGGGCGCTATGTCAGCACAAACTATGGCTACACCTTC. It yields the protein CAWGRYVSTNYGYTF.

The chain couples TRBV5-1 to TRBJ1-6, with TRBD1 matching 7 bases. CDR3 size: 15 residues. V shed 0 bases and J 8 bases; nucleotides not matched to a gene: 5. Germline-derived CDR1 and CDR2 are SGHRS and YFSETQ. CDR3 sequence: CASSLEGGADSPLHF. For the CDR3, the DNA is TGCGCCAGCAGCTTGGAAGGGGGCGCGGATTCACCCCTCCACTTT.

This chain connects TRBV28 to TRBJ1-5; no clear D gene. V was pared by 4 bases and J by 2 bases, with 3 bases between. The germline gives CDR1 MDHEN, CDR2 SYDVKM. The CDR3 sequence is 12 residues long. This CDR3 is CASSSRNQPQHF. The CDR3 coding sequence is TGTGCCAGCAGTTCGCGCAATCAGCCCCAGCATTTT.

V usage is TRBV5-6 and J usage is TRBJ1-2; the D is unclear. The CDR3 covers 13 residues. Germline V gene data show CDR1 as SGHDT and CDR2 as YYEEEE. Trimming cost V 4 bases and J 9 bases, with 16 bases left between them. The CDR3 protein is CASSAWTDMSYTF. In DNA form, the CDR3 reads TGTGCCAGCAGCGCCTGGACTGATATGAGCTACACCTTC.

V and J are TRBV10-3 and TRBJ2-7; TRBD1 matches at 8 bases. CDR1 ENHRY and CDR2 SYGVKD come from the germline V gene. The J segment lost 4 bases and the V segment lost 6 bases, leaving 5 bases of the junction unmatched. This CDR3 is 13 amino acids long. CDR3 in amino acids: CAIRTDRGYEQYF. Written as DNA, the CDR3 is TGTGCCATCAGGACTGACAGGGGATACGAGCAGTACTTC.

The chain recombines TRBV4-3 with TRBJ2-7, with D maybe TRBD1 (6 bases). This CDR3 region has 12 residues. V gave up 3 bases and J gave up 3 bases, with 6 bases separating them. Germline assignment: CDR1 LGHNA and CDR2 YSLEER. The CDR3: CASSQTGYEQYF. The CDR3 DNA reads as TGCGCCAGCAGCCAGACAGGCTACGAGCAGTACTTC.

The CDR3 loop reads CASSEGDRDLVELFF. The CDR3 DNA reads TGTGCCAGCAGTGAAGGCGACAGGGACCTGGTGGAACTGTTTTTT. This sequence joins TRBV25-1 and TRBJ1-4; TRBD1 matches at 7 bases. The CDR3 has 15 amino acids. The germline V gene has CDR1 MGHDK and CDR2 SYGVNS. The trim removed 2 bases at V and 12 bases at J, leaving 12 bases unmatched.

The chain employs TRBV6-5 and TRBJ1-5; a possible D gene is TRBD1 (6 bases). Trimming took off 6 bases at V and 4 bases at J, with 10 bases between the two ends. In germline, CDR1 is MNHEY, CDR2 SVGAGI. The CDR3 sequence is 13 residues long. The CDR3 protein is CASSHRANQPQHF. CDR3 bases: TGTGCCAGCAGCCACAGGGCGAATCAGCCCCAGCATTTT.